This is a list of T cell receptor beta chains from one sample in a study of neoadjuvant nivolumab and ipilimumab in lung cancer. Libraries were prepared by immunoSEQ multiplex PCR; TCRdb keeps only in-frame clonotypes and omits some of them. Among 7,500 to 10,000 clones listed, around 85% were seen once. The sample was peripheral blood, taken before neoadjuvant nivolumab, alone or with ipilimumab. Receptors were obtained from an adult with non-small cell lung cancer. CDR3s include the opening cysteine and the closing phenylalanine or tryptophan. The D gene is left open where the match is weak. Expanded clones get a size class; other rows say once, few or many, or leave the size out.

CDR3: CASYSGTVNQPQHF; DNA: TGTGCCAGTTATTCAGGGACAGTCAATCAGCCCCAGCATTTT; J: TRBJ1-5; D: TRBD1; size: -; V: TRBV2
CDR3: CASSPGGGLGYGYTF; DNA: TGTGCCAGCAGCCCCGGGGGGGGGCTTGGCTATGGCTACACCTTC; J: TRBJ1-2; D: -; size: once; V: TRBV9
CDR3: CASSYSREGSYEQYF; DNA: TGTGCCAGCAGTTACTCTCGGGAGGGATCCTACGAGCAGTACTTC; J: TRBJ2-7; D: TRBD2; size: -; V: TRBV6-5
CDR3: CASSGNAGGALTEAFF; DNA: TGTGCCAGTAGTGGAAATGCAGGGGGCGCGTTGACTGAAGCTTTCTTT; J: TRBJ1-1; D: TRBD1; size: -; V: TRBV19
CDR3: CASSFGQSNQPQHF; DNA: TGTGCCAGCAGTTTTGGACAGAGCAATCAGCCCCAGCATTTT; J: TRBJ1-5; D: -; size: few; V: TRBV5-6
CDR3: CASSLEPFQETQYF; DNA: TGTGCCAGCAGCTTGGAACCGTTTCAGGAAACCCAGTACTTC; J: TRBJ2-5; D: -; size: -; V: TRBV5-4
CDR3: CASKVAVTEAFF; DNA: TGTGCCAGCAAGGTCGCCGTAACTGAAGCTTTCTTT; J: TRBJ1-1; D: -; size: -; V: TRBV6-1
CDR3: CASSQQGGLLNTEAFF; DNA: TGCGCCAGCAGCCAACAGGGGGGTTTGTTGAACACTGAAGCTTTCTTT; J: TRBJ1-1; D: TRBD1; size: -; V: TRBV4-1
CDR3: CASSLRFRAQGYTF; DNA: TGTGCCAGCAGTTTACGCTTCAGGGCACAAGGCTACACCTTC; J: TRBJ1-2; D: -; size: -; V: TRBV27
CDR3: CASSSPSSGANVLTF; DNA: TGTGCCAGCAGTTCACCGTCTTCTGGGGCCAACGTCCTGACTTTC; J: TRBJ2-6; D: -; size: -; V: TRBV28
CDR3: CASSGGRRDTGELFF; DNA: TGTGCCAGTAGTGGTGGGAGGCGCGACACCGGGGAGCTGTTTTTT; J: TRBJ2-2; D: -; size: once; V: TRBV19
CDR3: CASSPGPYSYNEQFF; DNA: TGTGCCAGCAGCCCCGGACCCTACTCCTACAATGAGCAGTTCTTC; J: TRBJ2-1; D: -; size: once; V: TRBV14
CDR3: CASSDRGGEKLFF; DNA: TGTGCCAGCTCAGACAGGGGTGGAGAAAAACTGTTTTTT; J: TRBJ1-4; D: TRBD1; size: -; V: TRBV19